This is a list of T cell receptor beta chains from one sample in a study of spatial heterogeneity in lung cancer. TCRdb fed the 5' RACE reads into MiXCR, producing one record per CDR3 protein. Here the sample spans some 40,000 distinct CDR3 sequences, 3.1% being singletons. The sequenced sample was normal lung tissue next to the tumor, obtained at surgery. All receptors come from a male donor with early-stage non-small cell lung cancer. CDR3s include the opening cysteine and the closing phenylalanine or tryptophan. Each record gives: J gene, clone size, CDR3 length, D gene, V gene, CDR3 DNA, CDR3 protein. The D gene is left open where the match is weak. The size of a clone is reported for some rows only, either as once, few or many, or as a class for expanded clones.

TRBJ1-3 many 16 NA TRBV10-3 TGTGCCATCAGTGCTAGCGGATCACTCTCTGGAAACACCATATATTTT CAISASGSLSGNTIYF
TRBJ1-5 many 13 TRBD1 TRBV7-2 TGTGCCAGCAGCGCCGACAGGGATCAGCCCCAGCATTTT CASSADRDQPQHF
TRBJ2-1 many 15 TRBD2 TRBV20-1 TGCAGTGCCAACTTAGGAGCGGGAGCCAACAATGAGCAGTTCTTC CSANLGAGANNEQFF
TRBJ2-1 many 17 TRBD2 TRBV28 TGTGCCAGCAGCCCAACCAGGACTAGCGGTAATTACAATGAGCAGTTCTTC CASSPTRTSGNYNEQFF
TRBJ1-1 many 13 NA TRBV7-2 TGTGCCAGCAGCTTGAACAGGGACACTGAAGCTTTCTTT CASSLNRDTEAFF
TRBJ2-1 many 16 TRBD2 TRBV7-9 TGTGCCAGCAGCCCCGGCCTTGCTAGCGGAAACAATGAGCAGTTCTTC CASSPGLASGNNEQFF
TRBJ1-5 many 12 NA TRBV28 TGTGCCAGCAGTACCAGTAATCAGCCCCAGCATTTT CASSTSNQPQHF
TRBJ2-4 many 10 NA TRBV2 TGTGCCAGCGGGCAAAACATTCAGTACTTC CASGQNIQYF
TRBJ2-1 many 18 NA TRBV4-1 TGCGCCAGCAGCCAAGGCCGCGGGGACGGGTCCGCTAGGAATGAGCAGTTCTTC CASSQGRGDGSARNEQFF
TRBJ2-1 many 15 TRBD1 TRBV18 TGTGCCAGCTCCCGTACAGGGGGCATGGACAATGAGCAGTTCTTC CASSRTGGMDNEQFF
TRBJ2-1 many 14 TRBD1 TRBV30 TGTGCCTGGAGGACGGGACAGGGTATCGATGAGCAGTTCTTC CAWRTGQGIDEQFF
TRBJ2-7 NA 12 TRBD2 TRBV7-3 TGTGCCAGCAGCGCCGGGGGGAGTGAGCAGTACTTC CASSAGGSEQYF
TRBJ2-7 many 15 TRBD1 TRBV10-3 TGTGCCATCAGTGGGGTGGTCAGGGGGCTCTTCGAGCAGTACTTC CAISGVVRGLFEQYF
TRBJ1-5 many 15 NA TRBV7-9 TGTGCCAGCAGCTTAGGAGGGTATAGCAATCAGCCCCAGCATTTT CASSLGGYSNQPQHF
TRBJ2-4 few 15 NA TRBV20-1 TGCAGTGCTAGTTCGTCGGAGGAATCCAAAAACATTCAGTACTTC CSASSSEESKNIQYF
TRBJ1-6 many 14 TRBD1 TRBV20-1 TGCAGTGCTAGCCCTGACAGGGAAGGCTCACCCCTCCACTTT CSASPDREGSPLHF
TRBJ1-1 many 14 TRBD1 TRBV7-6 TGTGCCAGCAGCCGACAGGGAAGGAACACTGAAGCTTTCTTT CASSRQGRNTEAFF